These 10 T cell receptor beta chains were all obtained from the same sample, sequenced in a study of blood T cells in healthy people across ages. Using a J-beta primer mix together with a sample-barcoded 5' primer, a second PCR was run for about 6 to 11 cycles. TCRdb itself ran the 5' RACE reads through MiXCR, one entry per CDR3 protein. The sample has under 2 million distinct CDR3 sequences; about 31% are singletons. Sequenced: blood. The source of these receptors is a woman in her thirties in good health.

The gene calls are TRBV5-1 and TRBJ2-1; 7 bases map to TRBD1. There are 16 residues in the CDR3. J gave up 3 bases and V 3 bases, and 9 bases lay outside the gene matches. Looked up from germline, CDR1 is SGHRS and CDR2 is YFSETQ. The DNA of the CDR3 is TGCGCCAGCAGCTCCGCGCAGGGGGAAAACTACAATGAGCAGTTCTTC. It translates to CASSSAQGENYNEQFF.

The DNA for the CDR3 is TGTGCCAGCAGCTCCGGGGGGCCGCCCCCCAATGAGCAGTTCTTC. It specifies CASSSGGPPPNEQFF. This chain links TRBV7-6 with TRBJ2-1; a possible D gene is TRBD2 (7 bases). The CDR3 covers 15 residues. Trimming stripped 4 bases from V and 6 bases from J, with 16 bases between. Germline V gene sequence: CDR1 SGHVS, CDR2 FNYEAQ.

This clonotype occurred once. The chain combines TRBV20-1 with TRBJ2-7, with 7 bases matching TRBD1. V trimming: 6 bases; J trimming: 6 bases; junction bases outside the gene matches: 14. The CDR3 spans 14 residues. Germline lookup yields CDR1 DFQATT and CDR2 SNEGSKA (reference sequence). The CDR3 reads CSAQLESNRGEQYF. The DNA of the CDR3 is TGCAGTGCCCAATTGGAGTCCAACAGGGGCGAGCAGTACTTC.

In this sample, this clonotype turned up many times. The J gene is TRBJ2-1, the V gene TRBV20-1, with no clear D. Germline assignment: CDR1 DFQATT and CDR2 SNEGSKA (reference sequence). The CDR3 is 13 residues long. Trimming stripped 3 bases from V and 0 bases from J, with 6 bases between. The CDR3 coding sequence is TGCAGTGCTAGCGGCAGCTCCTACAATGAGCAGTTCTTC. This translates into CSASGSSYNEQFF.

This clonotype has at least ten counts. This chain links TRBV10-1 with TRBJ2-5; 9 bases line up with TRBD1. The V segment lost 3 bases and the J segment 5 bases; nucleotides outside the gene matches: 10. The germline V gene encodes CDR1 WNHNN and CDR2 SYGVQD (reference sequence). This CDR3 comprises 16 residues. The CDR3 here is CASSETRTGAHETQYF. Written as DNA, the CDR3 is TGCGCCAGCAGTGAAACGAGGACAGGGGCCCACGAGACCCAGTACTTC.

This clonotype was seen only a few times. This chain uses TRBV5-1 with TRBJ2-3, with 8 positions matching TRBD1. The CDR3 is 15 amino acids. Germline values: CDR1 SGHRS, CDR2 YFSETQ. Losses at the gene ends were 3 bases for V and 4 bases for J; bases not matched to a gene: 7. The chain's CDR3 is CASSSDRERSDTQYF. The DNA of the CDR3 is TGCGCCAGCAGCTCGGACAGGGAAAGGTCAGATACGCAGTATTTT.

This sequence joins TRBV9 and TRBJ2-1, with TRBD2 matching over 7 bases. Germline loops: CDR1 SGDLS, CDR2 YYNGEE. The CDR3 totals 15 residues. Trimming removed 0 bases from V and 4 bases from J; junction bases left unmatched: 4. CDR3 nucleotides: TGTGCCAGCAGCGTAGGGGGAGCGGGGTACAATGAGCAGTTCTTC. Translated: CASSVGGAGYNEQFF. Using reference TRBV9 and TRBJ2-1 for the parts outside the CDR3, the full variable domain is DSGVTQTPKHLITATGQRVTLRCSPRSGDLSVYWYQQSLDQGLQFLIQYYNGEERAKGNILERFSAQQFPDLHSELNLSSLELGDSALYFCASSVGGAGYNEQFFGPGTRLTVL.

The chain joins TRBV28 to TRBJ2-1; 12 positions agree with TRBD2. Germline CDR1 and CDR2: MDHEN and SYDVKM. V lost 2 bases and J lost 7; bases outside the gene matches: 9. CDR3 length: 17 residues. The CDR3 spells CASSLARLAGVGNEQFF. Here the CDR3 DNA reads TGTGCCAGCAGTTTAGCCCGACTAGCGGGAGTGGGTAATGAGCAGTTCTTC.

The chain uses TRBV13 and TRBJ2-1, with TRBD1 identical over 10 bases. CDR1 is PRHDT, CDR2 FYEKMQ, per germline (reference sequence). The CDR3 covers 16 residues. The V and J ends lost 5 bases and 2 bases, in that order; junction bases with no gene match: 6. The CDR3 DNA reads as TGTGCCAGCAGCCTTGGGACAGGGGCAGCCTACAATGAGCAGTTCTTC. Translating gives CASSLGTGAAYNEQFF.

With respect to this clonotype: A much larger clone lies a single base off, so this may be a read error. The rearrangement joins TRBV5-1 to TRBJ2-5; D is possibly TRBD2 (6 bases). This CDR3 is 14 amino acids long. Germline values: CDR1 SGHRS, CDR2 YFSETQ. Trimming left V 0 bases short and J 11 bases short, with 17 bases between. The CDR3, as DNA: TGCGCCAGCAGCTTGGACCTAGCGCCCAATGAGCAGTACTTC. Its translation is CASSLDLAPNEQYF.